One sample yielded the 15 T cell receptor beta chains listed below, sequenced in a study of a mutant IDH1 vaccine in newly diagnosed glioma. Antigen specificity for these receptors is unknown. Time point in this sample: week 35, safety follow-up. In every dose of vaccine, 300 ug of mutant IDH1 20-mer peptide was given alongside topical imiquimod. Some clones are missing from TCRdb's copy, which holds only in-frame ones; the method was immunoSEQ multiplex PCR. Of about 69,000 clones listed, about 87% are singletons. The material was PBMCs, obtained from a glioma patient whose treatment included an IDH1 peptide vaccine. These receptors originate from a man aged 30-40 years with glioma.

This clone was observed a handful of times. The chain is built from TRBV28 and TRBJ2-1, with TRBD2 identical over 7 bases. The CDR3 is 17 amino acids. Germline trimming cut 5 bases from V and 5 bases from J; bases unmatched to any gene: 15. Germline V gene lookup returns CDR1 MDHEN and CDR2 SYDVKM. Here the CDR3 reads CASSPSFQGLPNNEQFF. Here the CDR3 DNA reads TGTGCCAGCAGTCCCAGCTTCCAGGGACTACCTAACAATGAGCAGTTCTTC.

In this sample, this clone turned up a few times. The chain links TRBV19 to TRBJ1-6; TRBD1 is a possible D gene (6 bases). V lost 9 bases, J lost 8 bases, and 14 bases lay in between. The CDR3 runs 13 residues. Germline V lookup: CDR1 LNHDA, CDR2 SQIVND (reference sequence). The CDR3 loop is CASVGGGYSPLHF. CDR3 nucleotides: TGTGCCAGCGTGGGGGGCGGTTATTCACCCCTCCACTTT.

V is TRBV9 and J is TRBJ2-7; D gene ambiguous. The V end lost 0 bases, the J end lost 2 bases, and 9 bases lay between the germline ends. CDR1 is SGDLS, CDR2 YYNGEE, per germline. The CDR3 has 14 residues. The DNA of the CDR3 is TGTGCCAGCAGCGTAGAACCCAGCCCCTACGAGCAGTACTTC. As protein: CASSVEPSPYEQYF.

This chain connects TRBV7-3 to TRBJ2-2; no clear D gene. Trimming took 1 base from V and 2 from J, leaving 14 bases between them. Germline CDR1 and CDR2: SGHTA and FQGTGA. The CDR3 has 17 amino acids. The CDR3 bases are TGTGCCAGCAGCTTAAAAAGGAGTCACCTCAACACCGGGGAGCTGTTTTTT. This gives the protein CASSLKRSHLNTGELFF.

The chain carries TRBV7-6 and TRBJ2-2, with TRBD2 matching over 10 bases. Germline assignment: CDR1 SGHVS and CDR2 FNYEAQ. The CDR3 has 16 amino acids. J was trimmed by 7 bases and V by 3 bases; bases with no gene match: 8. CDR3 sequence reads: CASSFLSGRAGGELFF. As DNA, the CDR3 is TGTGCCAGCAGCTTCCTGAGCGGGAGGGCAGGCGGGGAGCTGTTTTTT.

The V call is TRBV19, the J call TRBJ1-2; 8 bases line up with TRBD1. CDR1 and CDR2 (germline): LNHDA, SQIVND (reference sequence). CDR3 size: 13 residues. J was trimmed by 2 bases and V by 11 bases; bases with no gene match: 7. CDR3 region: CAANGQGNYGYTF. DNA of the CDR3: TGTGCCGCAAATGGACAGGGAAACTATGGCTACACCTTC. Variable domain in full (rest from reference TRBV19 and TRBJ1-2): DGGITQSPKYLFRKEGQNVTLSCEQNLNHDAMYWYRQDPGQGLRLIYYSQIVNDFQKGDIAEGYSVSREKKESFPLTVTSAQKNPTAFYLCAANGQGNYGYTFGSGTRLTVV.

The chain employs TRBV6-6 and TRBJ1-2; D gene unclear. Looked up from germline, CDR1 is MNHNY and CDR2 is SVGAGI (reference sequence). With 2 bases removed from V and 4 bases from J, the gap between germline ends came to 8 bases. The length of the CDR3 is 13 residues. CDR3 coding DNA: TGTGCCAGCAGTTACGCGGCAAGCTATGGCTACACCTTC. Protein sequence: CASSYAASYGYTF.

The gene calls are TRBV11-2 and TRBJ2-7; 7 positions agree with TRBD1. Germline CDR1 reads SGHAT; CDR2 reads FQNNGV. This CDR3 is 14 amino acids long. V was pared by 5 bases and J by 2 bases, with 6 bases of the junction left unmatched. This CDR3 reads CASSPGTVTYEQYF. CDR3 sequence (DNA): TGTGCCAGCAGCCCGGGGACAGTTACCTACGAGCAGTACTTC.

With respect to this clone: Sequence at one end of the junction differs from germline and may be a read error. The chain joins TRBV7-9 to TRBJ1-1; tentative D call: TRBD1 (5 bases). The CDR3 spans 13 residues. Germline values: CDR1 SEHNR, CDR2 FQNEAQ (reference sequence). The CDR3 loop is CASSEQEYTEAFF. DNA of the CDR3: TGCGCCAGCAGCGAACAGGAATACACTGAAGCTTTCTTT.

The chain has TRBV5-8 and TRBJ2-7, with D perhaps being TRBD1 or TRBD2 (5 bases each). The CDR3 consists of 13 residues. Germline V gene lookup returns CDR1 SGHTS and CDR2 YDEGEE. Trimming took 7 bases from V and 5 from J, leaving 16 bases between them. The CDR3 DNA follows: TGTGCCAGCCGCTCCCGGGGCTTGCACGAGCAGTACTTC. Translating gives CASRSRGLHEQYF. The entire variable domain, with the rest obtained from reference TRBV5-8 and TRBJ2-7, is as follows: EAGVTQSPTHLIKTRGQQATLRCSPISGHTSVYWYQQALGLGLQFLLWYDEGEERNRGNFPPRFSGRQFPNYSSELNVNALELEDSALYLCASRSRGLHEQYFGPGTRLTVT.

In its sample, this clone was seen once. The chain links TRBV28 to TRBJ1-2, with 7 bases identical to TRBD1. This CDR3 has 14 amino acids. Trimming removed 5 bases from V and 6 bases from J; junction bases left unmatched: 9. Germline V gene lookup returns CDR1 MDHEN and CDR2 SYDVKM. CDR3 amino acids: CASSTGQVFNGYTF. In DNA form, the CDR3 reads TGTGCCAGCAGTACAGGACAGGTTTTTAATGGCTACACCTTC.

The chain uses TRBV10-3 and TRBJ2-7; 7 positions agree with TRBD1. The junction had 19 bases not matched to a gene; V was cut back by 11 bases and J by 3 bases. Germline V CDR1 and CDR2: ENHRY, SYGVKD. The CDR3 runs 16 residues. The CDR3 spells CASWDSFYTPLYEQYF. The CDR3 DNA follows: TGTGCCTCCTGGGACAGTTTCTACACGCCCCTCTACGAGCAGTACTTC.

This clone has just one count. J is TRBJ1-3 and V is TRBV9; D call uncertain. Deletions cut 3 bases from V and 0 bases from J, with 10 bases between. Germline CDR1 is SGDLS and CDR2 is YYNGEE. The CDR3 is 15 residues long. In nucleotides, the CDR3 is TGTGCCAGCAGCGACGGACGGCGCTCTGGAAACACCATATATTTT. Its translation is CASSDGRRSGNTIYF. Full variable domain (rest looked up from reference TRBV9 and TRBJ1-3): DSGVTQTPKHLITATGQRVTLRCSPRSGDLSVYWYQQSLDQGLQFLIQYYNGEERAKGNILERFSAQQFPDLHSELNLSSLELGDSALYFCASSDGRRSGNTIYFGEGSWLTVV.

This chain connects TRBV27 to TRBJ2-1, with TRBD2 identical over 7 bases. CDR1 and CDR2 (germline): MNHEY, SMNVEV (reference sequence). This CDR3 region has 15 residues. V lost 1 base and J lost 8; bases outside the gene matches: 8. CDR3 sequence reads: CASSLYRPSGDEQFF. The CDR3 nucleotides read TGTGCCAGCAGTTTATACCGCCCTAGCGGAGATGAGCAGTTCTTC.

The J gene is TRBJ1-2, the V gene TRBV5-4; 9 bases are shared with TRBD1. The CDR3 length is 16 residues. J gave up 4 bases and V 4 bases, and 11 bases lay outside the gene matches. CDR1 is SGHNT, CDR2 YYREEE, per germline (reference sequence). The CDR3 protein is CASSPGGTGKSYGYTF. The CDR3 DNA follows: TGTGCCAGCAGCCCCGGGGGGACAGGGAAGAGCTATGGCTACACCTTC.